This T cell receptor beta chain derives from a study of blood T cell repertoires in COVID-19. Overall study: Sites across the United States, Italy and Spain contributed samples from acute and convalescent COVID-19.

J was trimmed by 4 bases and V by 0 bases; bases with no gene match: 4. The germline gives CDR1 SGDLS, CDR2 YYNGEE. The CDR3 contains 15 residues. The protocol was immunoSEQ multiplex PCR, while the TCRdb copy is restricted to in-frame clones and leaves out a portion. The sample has roughly 50,000 clones; about 86% are singletons. Material for sequencing was peripheral blood. The chain is built from TRBV9 and TRBJ1-1, with 9 nucleotides matching TRBD1. This TCR was recovered from a man aged 65 to 79 with active COVID-19. The CDR3 region is CASSVEGQGGTEAFF. The CDR3 DNA sequence: TGTGCCAGCAGCGTAGAGGGACAGGGAGGCACTGAAGCTTTCTTT.